This T cell receptor (beta chain) was captured in a study of OX40 agonist ivuxolimab in advanced cancers. The wider study: The group had a mean age of 60 years, ranged from roughly 23 to 85, and was approximately 81% male.

The assay was immunoSEQ multiplex PCR, and TCRdb's table has in-frame clones only and misses some. Of about 36,000 clones listed, around 73% are singletons. Germline CDR1 is LGHNA and CDR2 is YSLEER. V was trimmed by 3 bases and J by 9 bases, leaving 15 bases between them. The CDR3 extends over 14 amino acids. This specimen was CD4+ or CD8+ T cells sorted from blood, taken in a trial of the OX40 agonist ivuxolimab. This chain links TRBV4-3 with TRBJ1-3; maybe TRBD1 (5 bases). The sequence derives from an adult with an advanced solid tumor such as melanoma, head and neck, liver or kidney cancer. CDR3 sequence: CASSHQSGTGTIYF. In DNA, the CDR3 is TGCGCCAGCAGCCATCAATCAGGGACTGGCACCATATATTTT.